This T cell receptor beta chain appears in the sequencing data of a study of T cell changes during pregnancy in multiple sclerosis. Trimming cost V 0 bases and J 9 bases; bases outside gene matches: 21. Germline CDR1 is GTSNPN and CDR2 is SVGIG (reference sequence). The length of the CDR3 is 18 residues. Assay: immunoSEQ multiplex PCR; the TCRdb copy retains only in-frame clones and omits some. The table includes about 50,000 clones, approximately 90% detected once. Sequenced material: CD4+ T cells from peripheral blood mononuclear cells, taken before pregnancy. This receptor was taken from a female donor with multiple sclerosis, enrolled in a pregnancy study. The chain carries TRBV30 and TRBJ2-5; 8 bases align to TRBD2. The CDR3 sequence: CAWSVSILSGGMLGAQYF. The CDR3 region has the DNA TGTGCCTGGAGTGTATCCATACTGAGCGGGGGTATGTTAGGGGCCCAGTACTTC.